This T cell receptor (beta chain) stems from a study of long-term antiretroviral therapy in people with HIV. Whole-study results and caveats: Adherence to ART, viral resistance and therapy changes lacked any data.

As regards this clone: Its antigen is unidentified.

The ends lost 4 bases at V and 1 base at J; junction bases unmatched: 2. The length of the CDR3 is 16 residues. The germline gives CDR1 SGDLS, CDR2 YYNGEE. Sequencing used immunoSEQ v3.0 at survey level. Some clones are missing from TCRdb's copy, which holds only in-frame ones; the method was immunoSEQ multiplex PCR. The data hold around 7,800 clones, with 65% to 75% observed a single time. The sequence came from a man aged 35-49 years with HIV. Sequencing was performed on unsorted PBMCs, taken approximately 11 months before starting antiretroviral therapy. The J gene is TRBJ2-1, the V gene TRBV9, with TRBD2 matching 13 bases. Here the CDR3 DNA reads TGTGCCAGCAGCACTAGCGGGGGGGCATCCTACAATGAGCAGTTCTTC. This codes for CASSTSGGASYNEQFF.